This paragraph reports one TCR beta chain. V gave up 1 base and J gave up 0 bases, with 11 bases separating them. CDR3 length: 16 residues. The germline gives CDR1 MGHRA, CDR2 YSYEKL. The data derive from a study of T cells in Graves' hyperthyroidism and ophthalmopathy. Clinical Activity Scores of at least 3, NOSPECS grades of at least 4 and durations under 3 months characterized ophthalmopathy patients. Thyroid ultrasound, orbital computed tomography, clinical symptoms, and serum thyroxine and TRAb underpinned diagnoses. An approximately 9.4 ml volume of fresh peripheral blood provided the PBMCs. Amplification of TCR beta CDR3 regions used RNA as the template. RT-PCR in the first round (using the HTBI primer set) targeted the TCR CDR3. TCRdb recomputed calls from the multiplex PCR reads with MiXCR, one row per CDR3 protein. The sample lists 250,000 to 350,000 distinct CDR3 sequences; approximately 23% were seen once.

The material sequenced was blood. V is TRBV4-1 and J is TRBJ2-3; a possible D gene is TRBD1 (5 bases). This clonotype was sampled from a man aged 25 to 45 with Graves' ophthalmopathy. The CDR3 protein is CASSQAPGHSTDTQYF. In nucleotides, the CDR3 is TGCGCCAGCAGCCAAGCCCCAGGGCATAGCACAGATACGCAGTATTTT.